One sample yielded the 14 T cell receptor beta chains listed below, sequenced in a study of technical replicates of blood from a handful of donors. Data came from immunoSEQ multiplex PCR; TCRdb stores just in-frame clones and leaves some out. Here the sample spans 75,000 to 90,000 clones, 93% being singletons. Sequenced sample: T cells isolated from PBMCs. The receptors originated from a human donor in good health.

The CDR3 protein is CASSESTDEQYF. Here the CDR3 DNA reads TGTGCCAGCAGTGAATCAACGGACGAGCAGTACTTC. The chain links TRBV25-1 to TRBJ2-7; no clear D. Germline V gene sequence: CDR1 MGHDK, CDR2 SYGVNS. The CDR3 is 12 amino acids. V gave up 1 base and J gave up 5 bases, with 6 bases separating them.

The CDR3 nucleotides read TGTGCCATCAGTGAGGGGGAGTACAATGAGCAGTTCTTC. It is translated as CAISEGEYNEQFF. The chain has TRBV10-3 and TRBJ2-1; D is perhaps TRBD2 (5 bases). V was cut by 2 bases and J by 4 bases, with 6 bases left in between. CDR3 length equals 13 residues. Germline V CDR1 and CDR2: ENHRY, SYGVKD.

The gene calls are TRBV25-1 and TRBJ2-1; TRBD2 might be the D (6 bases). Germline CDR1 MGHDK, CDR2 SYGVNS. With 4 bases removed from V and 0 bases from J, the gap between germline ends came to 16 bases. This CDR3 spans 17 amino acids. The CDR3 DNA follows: TGTGCCAGCAGTGGCCATCCGGAGGGCCCCTCCTACAATGAGCAGTTCTTC. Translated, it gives CASSGHPEGPSYNEQFF.

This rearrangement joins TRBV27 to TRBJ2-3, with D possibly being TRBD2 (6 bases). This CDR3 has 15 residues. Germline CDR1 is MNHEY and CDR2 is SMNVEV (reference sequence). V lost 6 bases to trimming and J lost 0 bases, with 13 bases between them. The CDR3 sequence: CASRKQRVSTDTQYF. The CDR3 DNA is TGTGCCAGCAGGAAGCAGCGGGTTAGCACAGATACGCAGTATTTT.

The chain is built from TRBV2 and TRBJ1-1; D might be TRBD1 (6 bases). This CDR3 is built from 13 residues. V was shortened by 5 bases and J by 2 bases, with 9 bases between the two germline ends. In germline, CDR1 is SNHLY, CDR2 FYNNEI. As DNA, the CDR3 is TGTGCCAGCAGTTCGGACAGCAACACTGAAGCTTTCTTT. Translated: CASSSDSNTEAFF. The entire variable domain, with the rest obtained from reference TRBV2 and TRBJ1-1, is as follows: EPEVTQTPSHQVTQMGQEVILRCVPISNHLYFYWYRQILGQKVEFLVSFYNNEISEKSEIFDDQFSVERPDGSNFTLKIRSTKLEDSAMYFCASSSDSNTEAFFGQGTRLTVV.

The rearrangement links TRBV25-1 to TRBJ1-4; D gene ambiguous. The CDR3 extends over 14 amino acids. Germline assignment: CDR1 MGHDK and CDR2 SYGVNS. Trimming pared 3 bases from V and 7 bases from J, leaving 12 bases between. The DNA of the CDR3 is TGTGCCAGCAGTGACCACGGAGCCGTTGAAAAACTGTTTTTT. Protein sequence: CASSDHGAVEKLFF.

The chain's CDR3 is CASRRLAGGPGTGELFF. CDR3 bases: TGTGCCAGCAGACGACTAGCGGGAGGGCCCGGGACCGGGGAGCTGTTTTTT. The chain carries TRBV28 and TRBJ2-2; 14 bases fit TRBD2. This CDR3 contains 17 residues. Germline lookup yields CDR1 MDHEN and CDR2 SYDVKM. The ends lost 6 bases at V and 5 bases at J; junction bases unmatched: 8.

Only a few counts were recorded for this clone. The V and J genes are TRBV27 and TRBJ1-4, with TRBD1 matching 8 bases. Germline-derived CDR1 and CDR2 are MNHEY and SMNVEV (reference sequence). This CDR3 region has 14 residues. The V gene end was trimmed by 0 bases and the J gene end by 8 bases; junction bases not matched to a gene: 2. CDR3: CASSLSDREEKLFF. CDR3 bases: TGTGCCAGCAGTTTATCGGACAGGGAAGAAAAACTGTTTTTT.

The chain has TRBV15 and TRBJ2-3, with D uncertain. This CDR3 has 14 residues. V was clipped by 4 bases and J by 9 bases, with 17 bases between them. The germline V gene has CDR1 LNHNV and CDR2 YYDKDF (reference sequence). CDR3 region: CATSTQDSPATQYF. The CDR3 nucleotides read TGTGCCACCAGCACCCAGGATAGTCCAGCCACGCAGTATTTT.

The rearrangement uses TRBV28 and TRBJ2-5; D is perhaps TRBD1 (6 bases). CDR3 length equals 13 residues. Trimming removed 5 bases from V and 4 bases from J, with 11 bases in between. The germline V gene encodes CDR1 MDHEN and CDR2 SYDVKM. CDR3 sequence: CASSTQGRETQYF. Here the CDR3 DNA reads TGTGCCAGCAGTACACAGGGCCGAGAGACCCAGTACTTC. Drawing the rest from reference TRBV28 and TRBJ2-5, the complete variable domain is DVKVTQSSRYLVKRTGEKVFLECVQDMDHENMFWYRQDPGLGLRLIYFSYDVKMKEKGDIPEGYSVSREKKERFSLILESASTNQTSMYLCASSTQGRETQYFGPGTRLLVL.

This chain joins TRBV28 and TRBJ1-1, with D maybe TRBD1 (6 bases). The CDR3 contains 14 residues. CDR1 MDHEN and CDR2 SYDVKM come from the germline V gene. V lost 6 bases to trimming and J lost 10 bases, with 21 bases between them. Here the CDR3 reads CASSPGTTRLGAFF. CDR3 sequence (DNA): TGTGCCAGCAGCCCCGGGACAACAAGGTTGGGAGCTTTCTTT.

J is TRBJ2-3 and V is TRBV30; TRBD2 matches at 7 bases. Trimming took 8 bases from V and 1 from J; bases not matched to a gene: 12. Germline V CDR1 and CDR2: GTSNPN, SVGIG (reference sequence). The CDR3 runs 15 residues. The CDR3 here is CARDKRGLGTDTQYF. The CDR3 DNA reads TGTGCCCGTGACAAGCGGGGACTTGGCACAGATACGCAGTATTTT.

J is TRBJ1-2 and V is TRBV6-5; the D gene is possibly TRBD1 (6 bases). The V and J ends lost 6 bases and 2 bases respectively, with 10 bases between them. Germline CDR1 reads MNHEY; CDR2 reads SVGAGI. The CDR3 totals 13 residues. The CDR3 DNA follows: TGTGCCAGCAGGTATACAGGGAACTATGGCTACACCTTC. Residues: CASRYTGNYGYTF.

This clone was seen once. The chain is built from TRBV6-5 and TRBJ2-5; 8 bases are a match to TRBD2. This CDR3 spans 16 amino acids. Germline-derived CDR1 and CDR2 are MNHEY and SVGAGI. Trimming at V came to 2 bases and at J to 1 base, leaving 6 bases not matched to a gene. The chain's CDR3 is CASSYTSGESQETQYF. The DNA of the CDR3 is TGTGCCAGCAGTTACACTAGCGGAGAAAGCCAAGAGACCCAGTACTTC.